Presented here are 7 T cell receptor beta chains from one specimen sequenced in a study of OX40 agonist ivuxolimab in advanced cancers. TCRdb's table, derived via immunoSEQ multiplex PCR, lists solely in-frame clones and lacks some. The table records roughly 56,000 clones, 70% to 90% of them present only once. The sequencing here drew on CD4+ or CD8+ T cells sorted from blood, taken in a trial of the OX40 agonist ivuxolimab. The receptors were gathered from an adult with an advanced solid tumor such as melanoma, head and neck, liver or kidney cancer.

V gene TRBV27 combines with J gene TRBJ1-1; 7 bases are a match to TRBD1. Losses at the gene ends were 5 bases for V and 5 bases for J; bases not matched to a gene: 11. The CDR3 runs to 15 residues. Germline V gives CDR1 MNHEY, CDR2 SMNVEV (reference sequence). The DNA for the CDR3 is TGTGCCAGCAGTCTCAGACAGGGCTCGAGGACTGAAGCTTTCTTT. Translated, it gives CASSLRQGSRTEAFF.

This sequence joins TRBV25-1 and TRBJ1-2; no reliable D call. Trimming pared 3 bases from V and 8 bases from J, leaving 13 bases between. In germline, CDR1 is MGHDK, CDR2 SYGVNS. The CDR3 has 13 residues. This CDR3 is CASSDSMKSGYTF. In DNA, the CDR3 is TGTGCCAGCAGTGACTCTATGAAGAGCGGCTACACCTTC.

As DNA, the CDR3 is TGTGCCAGCAGCCAAGTTGGGAGGGTGGTCGAGCAGTACTTC. This sequence encodes CASSQVGRVVEQYF. This chain uses TRBV14 with TRBJ2-7; TRBD2 agrees at 7 bases. Germline V CDR1 and CDR2: SGHDN, FVKESK. The CDR3 sequence is 14 residues long. The V segment lost 1 base and the J segment 6 bases; nucleotides outside the gene matches: 6.

V gene TRBV6-5 combines with J gene TRBJ2-2; D is perhaps TRBD2 (6 bases). Trimming removed 7 bases at V and 6 bases at J, with 15 bases between. The germline V gene encodes CDR1 MNHEY and CDR2 SVGAGI. The CDR3 totals 14 residues. As DNA, the CDR3 is TGTGCCAGCACCCCGGGAGTGAAGCCCGGGGAGCTGTTTTTT. It specifies CASTPGVKPGELFF.

This sequence joins TRBV6-1 and TRBJ1-1; 7 bases are a match to TRBD1. The junction had 6 bases not matched to a gene; V was cut back by 7 bases and J by 4 bases. This CDR3 comprises 13 residues. Germline assignment: CDR1 MNHNS and CDR2 SASEGT. CDR3 sequence reads: CASTVTGSTEAFF. Here the CDR3 DNA reads TGTGCCAGCACCGTGACAGGGAGCACTGAAGCTTTCTTT.

The J gene is TRBJ2-7, the V gene TRBV4-2; 9 bases agree with TRBD1. Per the germline V gene, CDR1 is LGHNA and CDR2 is YNFKEQ. This CDR3 contains 16 residues. The ends lost 2 bases at V and 5 bases at J; junction bases unmatched: 10. The CDR3 DNA reads TGTGCCAGCAGCCAAAATCAGGGACAGGGCATCCACGAGCAGTACTTC. As protein: CASSQNQGQGIHEQYF.

V gene TRBV28 combines with J gene TRBJ2-3; TRBD1 is a possible D gene (6 bases). The CDR3 spans 15 residues. V was cut by 2 bases and J by 1 base, with 10 bases left in between. Germline V gene lookup returns CDR1 MDHEN and CDR2 SYDVKM. CDR3 protein: CASSLLSGGTDTQYF. CDR3 in DNA: TGTGCCAGCAGTTTACTCTCAGGGGGCACAGATACGCAGTATTTT. The complete variable domain, with remaining parts taken from reference TRBV28 and TRBJ2-3, reads DVKVTQSSRYLVKRTGEKVFLECVQDMDHENMFWYRQDPGLGLRLIYFSYDVKMKEKGDIPEGYSVSREKKERFSLILESASTNQTSMYLCASSLLSGGTDTQYFGPGTRLTVL.